This is a list of T cell receptor beta chains from one sample in a study of OX40 agonist ivuxolimab in advanced cancers. The table came from immunoSEQ multiplex PCR; TCRdb's copy has only in-frame clones and leaves some out. The sample consists of some 83,000 clones, 90% to 95% of them appearing once. Sequenced material: CD4+ or CD8+ T cells sorted from blood, taken in a trial of the OX40 agonist ivuxolimab. These receptors all come from an adult with an advanced solid tumor such as melanoma, head and neck, liver or kidney cancer. The CDR3 runs from the conserved cysteine through the conserved F or W. D genes are given only for firm matches. Size is omitted from some rows. Given values are once, few, many or a class for expanded clones.

v_gene	abundance	j_gene	d_gene	CDR3nt	CDR3aa
TRBV28	.	TRBJ2-2	.	TGTGCCAGCAGTTCCGGTTTTACCGGGGAGCTGTTTTTT	CASSSGFTGELFF
TRBV9	.	TRBJ2-7	.	TGTGCCAGCAGCGTAGTGCCCGGGGATAAGTCCTACGAGCAGTACTTC	CASSVVPGDKSYEQYF
TRBV10-1	.	TRBJ2-3	.	TGCGCCAGCAGTGACGGATGGGCACACACTGAGGACGGGCAGTATTTT	CASSDGWAHTEDGQYF
TRBV7-9	.	TRBJ1-4	TRBD1	TGTGCCAGCAGCTTAGGCGGGACAGCTAATGAAAAACTGTTTTTT	CASSLGGTANEKLFF
TRBV5-1	.	TRBJ2-3	.	TGCGCCAGCAGCTTGGCTAGCATGGGCACAGATACGCAGTATTTT	CASSLASMGTDTQYF
TRBV25-1	.	TRBJ2-3	.	TGTGCCAGCAGTGAGGGTAGGGTGGGCACAGATACGCAGTATTTT	CASSEGRVGTDTQYF
TRBV5-5	.	TRBJ2-7	TRBD1	TGTGCCAGCAGCTTGAGGACAGGGAACGAGCAGTACTTC	CASSLRTGNEQYF
TRBV7-3	.	TRBJ2-3	.	TGTGCCAGCAGCTCAAGGCAAGGGACAGATACGCAGTATTTT	CASSSRQGTDTQYF
TRBV11-3	.	TRBJ2-7	TRBD2	TGTGCCAGCAGCCGCTCACTAGCGGGATCTAGCGAGCAGTACTTC	CASSRSLAGSSEQYF
TRBV4-1	.	TRBJ2-7	TRBD1	TGCGCCAGCAGCCAAGATTCGGGACAGGGGGCCTACGAGCAGTACTTC	CASSQDSGQGAYEQYF
TRBV19	.	TRBJ1-5	.	TGTGCCAGTAGTATAGGGGGCCTCAGGGGCAATCAGCCCCAGCATTTT	CASSIGGLRGNQPQHF
TRBV28	.	TRBJ1-3	.	TGTGCCAGCATCCTCTCCGGGTCTGGAAACACCATATATTTT	CASILSGSGNTIYF
TRBV9	.	TRBJ2-3	TRBD2	TGTGCCAGCAAAGCGGGAGGGCGCACAGATACGCAGTATTTT	CASKAGGRTDTQYF
TRBV11-3	.	TRBJ2-3	.	TGTGCCAGCAGCCCGACTACGAGCCGGAATACGCAGTATTTT	CASSPTTSRNTQYF
TRBV27	.	TRBJ2-3	.	TGTGCCAGCAGTTTGGGGGCTAGCACAGATACGCAGTATTTT	CASSLGASTDTQYF
TRBV11-1	.	TRBJ2-2	TRBD1	TGTGCCAGCAGCAAACGACAGGGGGGGTACACCGGGGAGCTGTTTTTT	CASSKRQGGYTGELFF
TRBV27	.	TRBJ1-4	.	TGTGCCAGCAGTCCTGTGGGTTTGCGGGAAAAACTGTTTTTT	CASSPVGLREKLFF
TRBV18	.	TRBJ2-1	.	TGTGCCAGCTCACCACAGACCAATGAGCAGTTCTTC	CASSPQTNEQFF
TRBV7-2	.	TRBJ2-5	.	TGTGCCAGCAGCTTAGAAGGGGTAACCAAGTACTTC	CASSLEGVTKYF
TRBV5-1	.	TRBJ2-5	TRBD2	TGCGCCAGCAGCCTAAACCTAGCGGGAACAGAGACCCAGTACTTC	CASSLNLAGTETQYF
TRBV6-5	once	TRBJ2-1	.	TGTGCCAGCAGTTACTCGATGTCGGCCTCCTACAATGAGCAGTTCTTC	CASSYSMSASYNEQFF
TRBV19	.	TRBJ1-1	.	TGTGCCAGTATCGGACGGGGGGCAGGCACTGAAGCTTTCTTT	CASIGRGAGTEAFF
TRBV7-3	.	TRBJ2-1	TRBD2	TGTGCCAGCAGCGCTGGGACTAGCGGGAGTCAAGAGCAGTTCTTC	CASSAGTSGSQEQFF
TRBV2	.	TRBJ1-5	TRBD1	TGTGCCAGCAGCTATTGGACAGGGGGAAATCAGCCCCAGCATTTT	CASSYWTGGNQPQHF
TRBV5-1	.	TRBJ2-7	TRBD2	TGCGCCAGCAGCTCCCTGGGAGCGGGGACCACCTACGAGCAGTACTTC	CASSSLGAGTTYEQYF
TRBV7-3	.	TRBJ2-1	TRBD2	TGTGCCAGCAGCTGGACTAGCGGGAACTACAATGAGCAGTTCTTC	CASSWTSGNYNEQFF
TRBV10-2	.	TRBJ2-7	.	TGCGCCAGCAGTGTATTATCCCTCCGCGAGCAGTACTTC	CASSVLSLREQYF
TRBV7-2	.	TRBJ1-5	TRBD1	TGTGCCAGCAGCCGCTGGGGGACAGGGCCTAATCAGCCCCAGCATTTT	CASSRWGTGPNQPQHF
TRBV7-8	.	TRBJ1-2	TRBD1	TGTGCCAGCAGGCGGGACAGGGAGGATGGCTACACCTTC	CASRRDREDGYTF
TRBV7-2	.	TRBJ2-3	TRBD2	TGTGCCAGCAGCTTTCGGACTAGCGGCACAGATACGCAGTATTTT	CASSFRTSGTDTQYF
TRBV9	few	TRBJ2-1	.	TGTGCCAGCAGCAATGGAGGTTACAATGAGCAGTTCTTC	CASSNGGYNEQFF
TRBV25-1	.	TRBJ2-5	.	TGTGCCAGCAGTGGGGAAGAGACCCAGTACTTC	CASSGEETQYF
TRBV9	once	TRBJ2-4	.	TGTGCCAGCAGCGGAGGGGACGGACTAGCCAAAAACATTCAGTACTTC	CASSGGDGLAKNIQYF
TRBV5-6	.	TRBJ2-7	TRBD1	TGTGCCAGCAGTACCGGGACAGGGGTCTACGAGCAGTACTTC	CASSTGTGVYEQYF
TRBV11-3	.	TRBJ2-1	TRBD2	TGTGCCAGCAGCTCCCTAGCGGGCAAATACAATGAGCAGTTCTTC	CASSSLAGKYNEQFF
TRBV4-2	.	TRBJ2-5	.	TGTGCCAGCAGCCAAGATTTTCAGGAGACCCAGTACTTC	CASSQDFQETQYF
TRBV7-3	.	TRBJ1-1	.	TGTGCCAGCAGCCTAATGGAGAACACTGAAGCTTTCTTT	CASSLMENTEAFF
TRBV28	.	TRBJ2-7	.	TGTGCCAGCAGTTTAAGTTTCTACGAGCAGTACTTC	CASSLSFYEQYF
TRBV9	.	TRBJ2-5	TRBD2	TGTGCCAGCAGCGTAGGACTAGCGGGAGTAGGAGAGACCCAGTACTTC	CASSVGLAGVGETQYF
TRBV20-1	few	TRBJ2-5	.	TGCAGTGCTAGTTTAGGAGAGACCCAGTACTTC	CSASLGETQYF
TRBV6-5	.	TRBJ1-5	.	TGTGCCAGCAGGAAACAGGAAAATCAGCCCCAGCATTTT	CASRKQENQPQHF
TRBV6-5	.	TRBJ2-4	TRBD1	TGTGCCAGCAGGACCTTAACAGGGGGGAACATTCAGTACTTC	CASRTLTGGNIQYF
TRBV18	.	TRBJ2-3	.	TGTGCCAGCTCACCGACCCTAGCAGATACGCAGTATTTT	CASSPTLADTQYF
TRBV28	.	TRBJ2-4	.	TGTGCCAGCAGTGCCCACCCATTCCAGTTGGAGTACTTC	CASSAHPFQLEYF
TRBV7-2	once	TRBJ2-1	TRBD2	TGTGCCAGCAGCTCAGGACTAGCGGGACTCGCGGGTGAGCAGTTCTTC	CASSSGLAGLAGEQFF
TRBV4-2	once	TRBJ1-1	.	TGTGCCAGCAGCCGAAAGCTTGACACTGAAGCTTTCTTT	CASSRKLDTEAFF
TRBV7-2	.	TRBJ2-2	TRBD1	TGTGCCAGCAGCTTGATGGACAGGGAAACCGGGGAGCTGTTTTTT	CASSLMDRETGELFF
TRBV11-1	.	TRBJ2-7	.	TGTGCCAGCAGCTTATCCGCCGGAGACTACGAGCAGTACTTC	CASSLSAGDYEQYF
TRBV4-3	.	TRBJ2-5	.	TGCGCCAGCAGCCAAGGCCATTTGCAAGAGACCCAGTACTTC	CASSQGHLQETQYF
TRBV5-6	once	TRBJ1-1	.	TGTGCCAGCAGCTTTTCCGGGACGGCAAACACTGAAGCTTTCTTT	CASSFSGTANTEAFF
TRBV28	.	TRBJ1-5	TRBD1	TGTGCCAGCAGTCCCGGGACAGGGATTCAGCCCCAGCATTTT	CASSPGTGIQPQHF